This entry features one T cell receptor beta chain sequence. Trimming stripped 0 bases from V and 0 bases from J, with 16 bases between. Per the germline V gene, CDR1 is SGDLS and CDR2 is YYNGEE. The CDR3 is 18 residues long. This sample stems from a study of cytomegalovirus exposure and HLA in healthy donors. The PCR contained 60 Vbeta and 13 Jbeta primers. Libraries were prepared by immunoSEQ multiplex PCR; TCRdb keeps only in-frame clonotypes and omits some of them. The sample shows 200,000 to 250,000 clones, 75% to 85% of them seen only once. The gene calls are TRBV9 and TRBJ1-3, with D hard to call. Material: PBMCs. The receptor was isolated from a woman aged 60-70 years in good health and CMV-seropositive. This chain's CDR3 is CASSVAPSTVGSGNTIYF. Here the CDR3 DNA reads TGTGCCAGCAGCGTAGCTCCCTCCACAGTAGGCTCTGGAAACACCATATATTTT.